A single sample is the source of the 32 T cell receptor beta chains below, sequenced in a study of blood T cell repertoires in COVID-19. Clones were sequenced by immunoSEQ multiplex PCR, and TCRdb holds only the in-frame ones, with some missing. The table shows almost 80,000 clones, with around nine tenths occurring only once. The source material was peripheral blood. The receptors originated from a woman older than 75 with acute or convalescent COVID-19.

The chain has TRBV4-3 and TRBJ2-3; tentatively, D is TRBD1 (6 bases). Trimming removed 1 base from V and 5 bases from J, with 13 bases in between. Germline V lookup: CDR1 LGHNA, CDR2 YSLEER. The CDR3 is made up of 15 amino acids. The CDR3 reads CASSQGFGGQDTQYF. CDR3 DNA sequence: TGCGCCAGCAGCCAAGGGTTTGGGGGACAAGATACGCAGTATTTT.

The chain combines TRBV11-3 with TRBJ1-1; 8 bases map to TRBD1. The germline V gene has CDR1 SGHNT and CDR2 YENEEA. V was clipped by 3 bases and J by 4 bases; unmatched bases: 4. This CDR3 is built from 14 residues. CDR3 amino acids: CASSLGQAGTEAFF. The CDR3 DNA is TGTGCCAGCAGCTTGGGACAGGCAGGCACTGAAGCTTTCTTT.

The chain is built from TRBV6-5 and TRBJ1-6; 7 bases map to TRBD1. Trimming at V came to 5 bases and at J to 14 bases, leaving 12 bases not matched to a gene. The CDR3 length is 14 residues. Germline V gives CDR1 MNHEY, CDR2 SVGAGI. CDR3 sequence (DNA): TGTGCCAGCAGTACAACTTTCTGGGACAGTTCCCTCCACTTT. Protein product: CASSTTFWDSSLHF.

The rearrangement uses TRBV5-4 and TRBJ2-7; 9 bases are shared with TRBD2. The germline CDR1 and CDR2 sequences are SGHNT and YYREEE (reference sequence). Trimming took 4 bases from V and 0 from J; bases not matched to a gene: 5. CDR3 length: 15 amino acids. The CDR3 nucleotides are TGTGCCAGCAGCCGTGCGGGGGGGAGCTCCTACGAGCAGTACTTC. Protein product: CASSRAGGSSYEQYF.

The V call is TRBV7-9, the J call TRBJ2-7, with TRBD1 as a possible D gene (6 bases). Germline-derived CDR1 and CDR2 are SEHNR and FQNEAQ (reference sequence). The CDR3 loop spans 14 amino acids. V was trimmed by 1 base and J by 2 bases, leaving 9 bases between them. CDR3 sequence: CASSLGRGTYEQYF. The DNA of the CDR3 is TGTGCCAGCAGCTTAGGCAGGGGAACCTACGAGCAGTACTTC.

The chain employs TRBV3-1 (or the pseudogene TRBV3-2) and TRBJ2-3; 10 nucleotides align to TRBD2. The length of the CDR3 is 16 residues. V was pared by 5 bases and J by 10 bases, with 15 bases of the junction left unmatched. Looked up from germline, CDR1 is LGHDT and CDR2 is YNNKEL (reference sequence). The CDR3 is CASSTRGAGGPGAQYF. Here the CDR3 DNA reads TGTGCCAGCAGCACCCGGGGAGCGGGGGGGCCGGGGGCGCAGTATTTT.

This clone was observed a handful of times. This chain uses TRBV7-2 with TRBJ1-2; TRBD1 aligns across 7 bases. Losses at the gene ends were 3 bases for V and 8 bases for J; bases not matched to a gene: 6. This CDR3 has 13 residues. Germline lookup yields CDR1 SGHTA and CDR2 FQGNSA. CDR3 protein: CASSFRGVSGYTF. CDR3 bases: TGTGCCAGCAGCTTCAGGGGGGTTAGCGGCTACACCTTC. The full variable domain, with the rest looked up from reference TRBV7-2 and TRBJ1-2, is GAGVSQSPSNKVTEKGKDVELRCDPISGHTALYWYRQSLGQGLEFLIYFQGNSAPDKSGLPSDRFSAERTGGSVSTLTIQRTQQEDSAVYLCASSFRGVSGYTFGSGTRLTVV.

The chain employs TRBV9 and TRBJ2-7; perhaps TRBD2 as D (6 bases). V was pared by 1 base and J by 2 bases, with 19 bases between. Looked up from germline, CDR1 is SGDLS and CDR2 is YYNGEE. The length of the CDR3 is 17 residues. The CDR3 protein is CASSVFGAIAVAYEQYF. For the CDR3, the DNA is TGTGCCAGCAGCGTATTTGGGGCGATAGCGGTGGCCTACGAGCAGTACTTC.

The CDR3 is CASSGQNYGYTF. CDR3 DNA: TGTGCCAGCAGCGGACAGAACTATGGCTACACCTTC. The chain links TRBV2 to TRBJ1-2, with TRBD1 as a possible D gene (6 bases). The CDR3 spans 12 residues. Germline V gives CDR1 SNHLY, CDR2 FYNNEI. Trimming shortened V by 6 bases and J by 2 bases, and 7 bases separated the two germline ends.

This chain's CDR3 is CASSQVRPGNTEAFF. CDR3 bases: TGTGCCAGCAGCCAAGTTCGGCCAGGGAACACTGAAGCTTTCTTT. The V call is TRBV14, the J call TRBJ1-1; the D is unclear. Germline assignment: CDR1 SGHDN and CDR2 FVKESK. CDR3 length equals 15 residues. The V end was cut by 1 base, the J end by 1 base, with 10 bases between. The variable domain in full, with the rest retrieved from reference TRBV14 and TRBJ1-1, is EAGVTQFPSHSVIEKGQTVTLRCDPISGHDNLYWYRRVMGKEIKFLLHFVKESKQDESGMPNNRFLAERTGGTYSTLKVQPAELEDSGVYFCASSQVRPGNTEAFFGQGTRLTVV.

The rearrangement joins TRBV4-1 to TRBJ2-2, with TRBD1 as a possible D gene (6 bases). V lost 6 bases to trimming and J lost 2 bases, with 16 bases between them. Germline V gene sequence: CDR1 MGHRA, CDR2 YSYEKL. The CDR3 totals 16 residues. CDR3 sequence: CASSSPTGINTGELFF. The CDR3 DNA sequence: TGCGCCAGCAGTTCACCCACAGGGATAAACACCGGGGAGCTGTTTTTT.

This clone appeared once. The chain is built from TRBV7-3 and TRBJ2-5, with 12 nucleotides matching TRBD2. V shed 2 bases and J 4 bases; nucleotides not matched to a gene: 2. Germline lookup yields CDR1 SGHTA and CDR2 FQGTGA. This CDR3 has 15 amino acids. In nucleotides, the CDR3 is TGTGCCAGCAGCTTAGTGACTAGCGGGAGAGAGACCCAGTACTTC. Encoded protein: CASSLVTSGRETQYF. The full variable domain, with the rest looked up from reference TRBV7-3 and TRBJ2-5, is GAGVSQTPSNKVTEKGKYVELRCDPISGHTALYWYRQSLGQGPEFLIYFQGTGAADDSGLPNDRFFAVRPEGSVSTLKIQRTERGDSAVYLCASSLVTSGRETQYFGPGTRLLVL.

The chain carries TRBV24-1 and TRBJ2-2; the match to TRBD2 covers 7 bases. The CDR3 contains 16 residues. Trimming at V came to 3 bases and at J to 0 bases, leaving 3 bases not matched to a gene. Germline V lookup: CDR1 KGHDR, CDR2 SFDVKD. The CDR3 here is CATSDLGLANTGELFF. The CDR3 coding sequence is TGTGCCACCAGTGATCTCGGACTAGCGAACACCGGGGAGCTGTTTTTT.

This chain connects TRBV4-3 to TRBJ2-1; D is perhaps TRBD1 (6 bases). The germline gives CDR1 LGHNA, CDR2 YSLEER. The CDR3 spans 15 residues. Trimming left V 4 bases short and J 0 bases short, with 10 bases between. The CDR3 DNA sequence: TGCGCCAGCAGCCCCCTGGGGGCCTCCTACAATGAGCAGTTCTTC. This codes for CASSPLGASYNEQFF.

V is TRBV5-4 and J is TRBJ2-1; TRBD2 matches 11 bases. Germline-derived CDR1 and CDR2 are SGHNT and YYREEE (reference sequence). This CDR3 is 15 amino acids long. The ends lost 0 bases at V and 4 bases at J; junction bases unmatched: 0. The CDR3 DNA reads TGTGCCAGCAGCTTGGGACTAGCGGGATACAATGAGCAGTTCTTC. Translation: CASSLGLAGYNEQFF.

The chain links TRBV5-4 to TRBJ1-4; 10 bases match TRBD1. CDR3 length: 17 amino acids. V dropped 4 bases and J dropped 0; count of bases not matched to a gene: 6. Germline V gene lookup returns CDR1 SGHNT and CDR2 YYREEE (reference sequence). CDR3 amino acids: CASSPGTGAATNEKLFF. The CDR3 DNA follows: TGTGCCAGCAGCCCGGGGACAGGGGCAGCAACTAATGAAAAACTGTTTTTT.

The gene calls are TRBV25-1 and TRBJ1-2; 9 bases agree with TRBD1. With V trimmed by 6 bases and J by 6 bases, 17 bases remained unmatched. The CDR3 contains 17 residues. Germline CDR1 is MGHDK and CDR2 is SYGVNS. The CDR3 spells CASSPGTGLNLNHGYTF. CDR3 sequence (DNA): TGTGCCAGCAGCCCCGGGACAGGGCTCAATTTGAACCATGGCTACACCTTC.

This clone was counted a single time. For the CDR3, the DNA is TGTGCCAGTAGTATAGATAACAGGAACACTGAAGCTTTCTTT. Its protein product is CASSIDNRNTEAFF. The chain combines TRBV19 with TRBJ1-1; D uncertain. CDR1 and CDR2 (germline): LNHDA, SQIVND (reference sequence). V was cut by 0 bases and J by 1 base, with 6 bases left in between. The length of the CDR3 is 14 residues.

CDR3 in amino acids: CASSPRQGTPGAEAFF. DNA for the CDR3: TGTGCCAGCTCACCACGACAGGGGACGCCCGGGGCTGAAGCTTTCTTT. J is TRBJ1-1 and V is TRBV18; TRBD1 matches 8 bases. This CDR3 comprises 16 residues. Germline CDR1 and CDR2: KGHSH and LQKENI. The V gene end was trimmed by 1 base and the J gene end by 6 bases; junction bases not matched to a gene: 10.

The genes are TRBV3-1 (or the pseudogene TRBV3-2) and TRBJ2-3, with no clear D. The CDR3 contains 17 residues. The V and J ends lost 3 bases and 0 bases respectively, with 16 bases between them. Per the germline V gene, CDR1 is LGHDT and CDR2 is YNNKEL (reference sequence). The CDR3 region has the DNA TGTGCCAGCAGCCAGACTGGTGCGGTAGACAGCACAGATACGCAGTATTTT. Translating gives CASSQTGAVDSTDTQYF.

The J gene is TRBJ2-1, the V gene TRBV4-2; 7 bases are shared with TRBD1. This CDR3 is 15 amino acids long. Germline CDR1 reads LGHNA; CDR2 reads YNFKEQ. V was pared by 4 bases and J by 13 bases, with 16 bases of the junction left unmatched. The CDR3 DNA is TGTGCCAGCAGCCCCGGGACAGCCGCAAACGGTGAACAGTTCTTC. Protein: CASSPGTAANGEQFF.

V is TRBV7-3 and J is TRBJ2-7, with D tentatively TRBD2 (5 bases). Trimming left V 2 bases short and J 3 bases short, with 8 bases between. Germline V gene lookup returns CDR1 SGHTA and CDR2 FQGTGA. The CDR3 covers 13 residues. CDR3 sequence: CASSLRGNYEQYF. The CDR3 DNA follows: TGTGCCAGCAGCTTACGGGGAAACTACGAGCAGTACTTC.

This clone was counted only a few times. The V gene is TRBV6-5, the J gene TRBJ2-7; D may be TRBD2 (6 bases). Per the germline V gene, CDR1 is MNHEY and CDR2 is SVGAGI. The CDR3 has 14 amino acids. V was shortened by 10 bases and J by 1 base, with 17 bases between the two germline ends. In DNA form, the CDR3 reads TGTGCCACCATCTGGACCAGCGGGTCCTACGAGCAGTACTTC. Translation gives CATIWTSGSYEQYF.

The V call is TRBV11-3, the J call TRBJ2-1; 8 positions match TRBD2. The V segment lost 3 bases and the J segment 4 bases; nucleotides outside the gene matches: 5. Germline-derived CDR1 and CDR2 are SGHNT and YENEEA. The CDR3 has 15 amino acids. The CDR3 coding sequence is TGTGCCAGCAGCTTCCGGGGGGGCCTTTACAATGAGCAGTTCTTC. Encoded protein: CASSFRGGLYNEQFF.

V usage is TRBV7-2 and J usage is TRBJ2-3, with 7 bases lining up with TRBD1. The ends lost 1 base at V and 11 bases at J; junction bases unmatched: 6. From germline, CDR1 is SGHTA and CDR2 FQGNSA. The CDR3 totals 13 residues. The CDR3 reads CASSLEGAGGQYF. The CDR3 DNA reads as TGTGCCAGCAGCTTAGAGGGGGCTGGGGGGCAGTATTTT.

The genes are TRBV9 and TRBJ1-5, with 7 nucleotides matching TRBD1. This CDR3 contains 14 residues. CDR1 and CDR2 from the germline V gene are SGDLS and YYNGEE. Trimming cost V 0 bases and J 9 bases; bases outside gene matches: 6. The CDR3 loop is CASSVGQGGGPQHF. In DNA form, the CDR3 reads TGTGCCAGCAGCGTAGGACAGGGAGGAGGGCCCCAGCATTTT. Full variable domain (missing parts from reference TRBV9 and TRBJ1-5): DSGVTQTPKHLITATGQRVTLRCSPRSGDLSVYWYQQSLDQGLQFLIQYYNGEERAKGNILERFSAQQFPDLHSELNLSSLELGDSALYFCASSVGQGGGPQHFGDGTRLSIL.

This chain links TRBV5-4 with TRBJ1-2, with D possibly being TRBD1 (6 bases). Trimming removed 5 bases from V and 7 bases from J, with 18 bases in between. This CDR3 spans 14 amino acids. Germline CDR1 reads SGHNT; CDR2 reads YYREEE (reference sequence). The CDR3 nucleotides are TGTGCCAGCAGTTATGACAGGCAAGGAGGTGGCTACACCTTC. Amino acids: CASSYDRQGGGYTF.

The V call is TRBV5-1, the J call TRBJ2-1; 10 nucleotides align to TRBD2. V lost 7 bases to trimming and J lost 7 bases; unmatched junction nucleotides: 11. CDR1 is SGHRS, CDR2 YFSETQ, per germline. This CDR3 is built from 15 residues. The CDR3 bases are TGCGCCAGCGGGCTCAAGAGCGGGGGGGAAAATGAGCAGTTCTTC. Protein sequence: CASGLKSGGENEQFF.

In the case of this clone: At one boundary the junction diverges from the germline segment, which might be a read error. The chain combines TRBV6-1 with TRBJ1-4; D might be TRBD1 (6 bases). Germline CDR1 and CDR2: MNHNS and SASEGT. This CDR3 spans 15 amino acids. CDR3 sequence: CASSEAGAMNEKLFF. The CDR3 DNA reads as TGTGCCAGCAGCGAAGCAGGGGCGATGAATGAAAAACTGTTTTTT.

The chain carries TRBV28 and TRBJ1-5, with 9 bases aligning to TRBD1. This CDR3 contains 14 residues. The ends lost 6 bases at V and 6 bases at J; junction bases unmatched: 6. Germline CDR1 is MDHEN and CDR2 is SYDVKM. The CDR3 coding sequence is TGTGCCAGCAGATCCACAGGGGGCACTCAGCCCCAGCATTTT. As protein: CASRSTGGTQPQHF.

This sequence joins TRBV6-1 and TRBJ1-2; no clear D. The CDR3 has 11 amino acids. Germline V lookup: CDR1 MNHNS, CDR2 SASEGT. The germline V and J ends were trimmed by 1 base and 8 bases, with 5 bases remaining between them. The CDR3 here is CASSEDEGYTF. Written as DNA, the CDR3 is TGTGCCAGCAGTGAAGATGAGGGCTACACCTTC.

The chain is built from TRBV21-1 and TRBJ1-3. TRBV21-1 is assigned pseudogene status. The length of the CDR3 is 12 residues. The CDR3 reads CASHRSGNTIYF. The CDR3 region has the DNA TGTGCCAGCCACCGGTCTGGAAACACCATATATTTT.